The following is a TCR beta chain sequence with its context. Its cognate antigen is unknown. Treatment in this sample: oral pan-JAK inhibitor, 5-10 mg twice daily. This specimen comes from a study of CD8+ T cells in alopecia areata. Study details: Each day, treated patients took oral tofacitinib twice, at 5 to 10 mg per dose. Overall study results and limits: Persistence during tofacitinib was seen for many expanded lesional clones in scalp and blood.

In each case, RNA was isolated and then reverse transcribed into cDNA as the sequencing template. Profiling relied on immunoSEQ multiplex PCR, and the TCRdb table lists in-frame clones only, not all of them. The table has fewer than 250,000 clones, 60% seen once. The length of the CDR3 is 14 residues. Germline assignment: CDR1 SEHNR and CDR2 FQNEAQ (reference sequence). Deletions cut 5 bases from V and 3 bases from J, with 12 bases between. The sequence derives from a human donor with alopecia areata. Source: CD4+ T cells sorted from blood, taken at week 4, from a patient treated with tofacitinib. V usage is TRBV7-9 and J usage is TRBJ2-3, with D uncertain. The CDR3, as DNA: TGTGCCAGCAGCCCCTCGGTACAGACAGATACGCAGTATTTT. Encoded protein: CASSPSVQTDTQYF. Combining the CDR3 with reference TRBV7-9 and TRBJ2-3 gives the whole variable domain DTGVSQNPRHKITKRGQNVTFRCDPISEHNRLYWYRQTLGQGPEFLTYFQNEAQLEKSRLLSDRFSAERPKGSFSTLEIQRTEQGDSAMYLCASSPSVQTDTQYFGPGTRLTVL.